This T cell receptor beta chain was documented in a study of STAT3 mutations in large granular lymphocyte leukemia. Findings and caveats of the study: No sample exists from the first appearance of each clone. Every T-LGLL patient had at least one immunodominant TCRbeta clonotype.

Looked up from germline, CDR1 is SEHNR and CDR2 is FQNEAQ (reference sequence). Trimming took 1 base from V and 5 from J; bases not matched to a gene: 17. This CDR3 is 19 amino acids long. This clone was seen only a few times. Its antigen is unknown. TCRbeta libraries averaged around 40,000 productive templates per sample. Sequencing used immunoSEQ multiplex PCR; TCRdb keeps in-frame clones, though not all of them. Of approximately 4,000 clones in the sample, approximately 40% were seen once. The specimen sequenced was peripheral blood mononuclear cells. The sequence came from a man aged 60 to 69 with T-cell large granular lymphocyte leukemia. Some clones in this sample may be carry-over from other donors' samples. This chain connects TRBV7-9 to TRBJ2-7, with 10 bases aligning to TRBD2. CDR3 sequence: CASSLGPEKTSGKGHEQYV. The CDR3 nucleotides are TGTGCCAGCAGCTTAGGCCCCGAAAAAACTAGCGGGAAGGGTCACGAGCAGTACGTC.